This T cell receptor (beta chain) was found in a study of control samples from healthy donors and cancer patients. Some clones are missing from TCRdb's copy, which holds only in-frame ones; the method was immunoSEQ multiplex PCR. The table shows some 15,000 clones, with about 87% occurring only once. Sequences were obtained from PBMCs. The clonotype originates from a woman in her sixties or seventies with colorectal cancer.

The CDR3, as DNA: TGTGCCAGAGGATCAGGGTATGGCTACACCTTC. Amino acid sequence: CARGSGYGYTF. The chain joins TRBV2 to TRBJ1-2, with D perhaps matching TRBD1 (5 bases). This CDR3 is built from 11 residues. The V and J ends lost 9 bases and 5 bases respectively, with 10 bases between them. Germline CDR1 SNHLY, CDR2 FYNNEI.